This T cell receptor (beta chain) was recovered during a study of blood T cell repertoires in COVID-19. How the authors handled the data: Researchers report that nucleated cell counts were estimated from reference gene primer amplification. Generated by immunoSEQ multiplex PCR, the TCRdb table keeps only in-frame clones and is missing some. Clone size and V and J calls were adopted from that table, with D and trimming inferred from the DNA. The data contain about 200,000 clones, 75% to 85% of them singletons. Details on this clone: The sample contains more than one DNA sequence encoding this CDR3.

Germline V gene sequence: CDR1 SQVTM, CDR2 ANQGSEA. CDR3 length: 12 residues. Deletions cut 4 bases from V and 0 bases from J, with 6 bases between. The chain carries TRBV29-1 and TRBJ1-2; a possible D gene is TRBD1 (5 bases). This clonotype was obtained from a man aged 35 to 55 who had recovered from COVID-19. Sequences were obtained from PBMCs or T cells enriched from blood (not recorded which). CDR3 DNA: TGCAGCGTTGGCAGGGCTAACTATGGCTACACCTTC. It yields the protein CSVGRANYGYTF.